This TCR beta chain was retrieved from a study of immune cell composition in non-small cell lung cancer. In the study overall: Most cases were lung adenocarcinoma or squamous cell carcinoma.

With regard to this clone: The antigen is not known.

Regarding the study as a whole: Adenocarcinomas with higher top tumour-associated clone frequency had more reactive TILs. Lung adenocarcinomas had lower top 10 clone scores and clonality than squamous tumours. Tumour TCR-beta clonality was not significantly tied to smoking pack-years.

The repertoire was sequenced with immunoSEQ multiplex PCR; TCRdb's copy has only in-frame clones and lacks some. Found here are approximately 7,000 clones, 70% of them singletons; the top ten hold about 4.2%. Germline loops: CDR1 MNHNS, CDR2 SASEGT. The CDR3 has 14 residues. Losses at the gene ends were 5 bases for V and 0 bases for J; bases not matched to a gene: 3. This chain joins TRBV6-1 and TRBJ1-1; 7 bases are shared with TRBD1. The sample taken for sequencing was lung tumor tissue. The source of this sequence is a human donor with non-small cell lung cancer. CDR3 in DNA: TGTGCCAGCAGTTTGGACAGGATGAACACTGAAGCTTTCTTT. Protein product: CASSLDRMNTEAFF.